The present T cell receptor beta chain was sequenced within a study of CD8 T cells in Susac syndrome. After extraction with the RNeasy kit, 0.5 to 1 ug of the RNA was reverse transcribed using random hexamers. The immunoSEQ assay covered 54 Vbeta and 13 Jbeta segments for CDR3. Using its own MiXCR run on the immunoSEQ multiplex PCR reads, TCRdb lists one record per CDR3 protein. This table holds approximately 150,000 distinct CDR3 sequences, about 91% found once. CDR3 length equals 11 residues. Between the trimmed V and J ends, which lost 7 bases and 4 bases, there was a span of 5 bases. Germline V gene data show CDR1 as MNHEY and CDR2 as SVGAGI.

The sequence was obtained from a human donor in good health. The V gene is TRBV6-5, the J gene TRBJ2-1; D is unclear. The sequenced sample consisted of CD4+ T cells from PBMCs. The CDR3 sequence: CASTQYNEQFF. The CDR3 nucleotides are TGTGCCAGCACCCAATACAATGAGCAGTTCTTC.